The rows below give T cell receptor beta chains drawn from one sample of a study of blood T cell repertoires in COVID-19. Measured with immunoSEQ multiplex PCR; TCRdb has only the in-frame clones, and not every one. The sample shows hundreds of thousands of clones, around nine tenths of them seen only once. Sequenced sample: PBMCs or T cells enriched from blood (not recorded which). The receptors derive from a woman aged 18-30 years with acute COVID-19. Both conserved end residues are part of each CDR3.

CDR3aa,j_gene,v_gene
CASSVSTQGETQYF,TRBJ2-5,TRBV9
CSAPGLAGSEQFF,TRBJ2-1,TRBV29-1
CASSWQGDASGNTIYF,TRBJ1-3,TRBV5-4
CSVTPTGFEQYF,TRBJ2-7,TRBV29-1
CASHPVAGFGELFF,TRBJ2-2,TRBV28
CASTPRTGDGETQYF,TRBJ2-5,TRBV6-5
CASSHGQGEEKLFF,TRBJ1-4,TRBV7-9
CASGSSLETEAFF,TRBJ1-1,TRBV7-8
CASSDTGSNQPQHF,TRBJ1-5,TRBV2
CSGDPGQGEWTQYF,TRBJ2-5,TRBV29-1
CASSQAGYGYTF,TRBJ1-2,TRBV4-1
CAWSRQGAGEQFF,TRBJ2-1,TRBV30
CASSTWTSGSSDEQFF,TRBJ2-1,TRBV5-1
CAISEAGGDTQYF,TRBJ2-3,TRBV10-3
CASSFVRGDEKLFF,TRBJ1-4,TRBV7-2
CASSTGTGANYGYTF,TRBJ1-2,TRBV5-6
CASSLNPSGRNTGELFF,TRBJ2-2,TRBV3-1/TRBV3-2
CASSLRPHLADLYNEQFF,TRBJ2-1,TRBV7-2
CASTETGMVPEAFF,TRBJ1-1,TRBV6-5
CASSQPGGGQELFF,TRBJ1-4,TRBV3-1/TRBV3-2
CASSHERDRGYEQYF,TRBJ2-7,TRBV4-2
CASSPRGTTSEQFF,TRBJ2-1,TRBV11-3
CASSTRRGIAEAFF,TRBJ1-1,TRBV19
CAISELGQNTGELFF,TRBJ2-2,TRBV10-3
CSATGNEKLFF,TRBJ1-4,TRBV29-1
CASSPQRGYTDTQYF,TRBJ2-3,TRBV18
CASSLVGQLNTEAFF,TRBJ1-1,TRBV5-1
CAIMGGTSGGNEQFF,TRBJ2-1,TRBV10-3
CASSSLTGGSPGYTF,TRBJ1-2,TRBV11-2
CATSESDRAGGYTF,TRBJ1-2,TRBV24-1
CASSFSGGYEQYF,TRBJ2-7,TRBV27
CASSPPGADIEAFF,TRBJ1-1,TRBV18
CASSLTMGRSYEQYF,TRBJ2-7,TRBV7-9
CASSVQGSVTTQETQYF,TRBJ2-5,TRBV9
CASSLGEIGHYGYTF,TRBJ1-2,TRBV7-9
CASSLYGREDTEAFF,TRBJ1-1,TRBV7-9
CAWSVTGRETQYF,TRBJ2-5,TRBV30
CASRQGFDTQYF,TRBJ2-3,TRBV2
CASSPPEGAWSYGYTF,TRBJ1-2,TRBV18
CASSLGSVRGYTF,TRBJ1-2,TRBV5-8